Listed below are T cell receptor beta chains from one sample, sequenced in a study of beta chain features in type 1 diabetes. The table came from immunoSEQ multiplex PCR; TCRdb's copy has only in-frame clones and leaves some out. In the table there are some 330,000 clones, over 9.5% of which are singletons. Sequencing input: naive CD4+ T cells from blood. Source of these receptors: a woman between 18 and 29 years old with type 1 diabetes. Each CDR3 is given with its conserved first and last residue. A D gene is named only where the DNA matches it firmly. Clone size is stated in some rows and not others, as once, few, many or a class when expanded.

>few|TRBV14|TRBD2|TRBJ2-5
CASSQDLGLAGKRETQYF
TGTGCCAGCAGCCAAGATCTTGGACTAGCGGGGAAAAGGGAGACCCAGTACTTC
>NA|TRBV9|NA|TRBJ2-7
CASSDGQPPYEQYF
TGTGCCAGCAGCGACGGACAGCCTCCCTACGAGCAGTACTTC
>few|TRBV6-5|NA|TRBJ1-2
CASSDRNPIYGYTF
TGTGCCAGCAGCGACAGAAACCCCATATATGGCTACACCTTC
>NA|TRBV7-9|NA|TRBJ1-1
CASSTGFPEAFF
TGTGCCAGCAGCACAGGGTTTCCTGAAGCTTTCTTT
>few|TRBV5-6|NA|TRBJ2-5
CASSSRIGETQYF
TGTGCCAGCAGCTCCAGGATTGGGGAGACCCAGTACTTC
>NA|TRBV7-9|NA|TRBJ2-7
CASSTGPGLLYEQYF
TGTGCCAGCAGCACCGGACCCGGACTCTTATACGAGCAGTACTTC
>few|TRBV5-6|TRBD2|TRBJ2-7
CASRGTSNYEQYF
TGTGCCAGTCGCGGGACTAGCAACTACGAGCAGTACTTC
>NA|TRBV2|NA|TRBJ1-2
CASSDGANYGYTF
TGTGCCAGCAGTGATGGAGCTAACTATGGCTACACCTTC
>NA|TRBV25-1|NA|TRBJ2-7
CASRIRHEQYF
TGTGCCAGCCGTATTCGTCACGAGCAGTACTTC
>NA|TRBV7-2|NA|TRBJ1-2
CASSYRVLYGYTF
TGTGCCAGCAGCTATCGAGTCCTCTATGGCTACACCTTC
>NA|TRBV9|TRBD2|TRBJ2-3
CASSVGGRTRNTDTQYF
TGTGCCAGCAGCGTAGGGGGGAGGACTAGGAACACAGATACGCAGTATTTT
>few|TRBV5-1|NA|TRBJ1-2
CASSLGQAEGYTF
TGCGCCAGCAGCTTGGGCCAGGCCGAGGGCTACACCTTC
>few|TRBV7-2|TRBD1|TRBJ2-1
CASSATGGWYNEQFF
TGTGCCAGCAGCGCGACAGGGGGGTGGTACAATGAGCAGTTCTTC
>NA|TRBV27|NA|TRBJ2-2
CASSWGMFNTGELFF
TGTGCCAGCAGTTGGGGCATGTTCAACACCGGGGAGCTGTTTTTT
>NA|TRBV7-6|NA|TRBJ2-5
CASSFGLVLGETQYF
TGTGCCAGCAGCTTTGGATTGGTTCTCGGGGAGACCCAGTACTTC
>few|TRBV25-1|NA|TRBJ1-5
CASRSGGGVNQPQHF
TGTGCCAGCAGATCAGGTGGAGGGGTGAATCAGCCCCAGCATTTT
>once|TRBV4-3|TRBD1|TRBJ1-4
CASSQAETGHSFEELFF
TGCGCCAGCAGCCAAGCCGAGACAGGGCATTCCTTTGAGGAACTGTTTTTT
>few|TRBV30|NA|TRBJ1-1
CAWSVEQSVFF
TGTGCCTGGAGTGTAGAACAGTCGGTTTTCTTT
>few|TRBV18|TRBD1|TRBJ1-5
CASSPPGQASNQPQHF
TGTGCCAGCTCACCACCGGGACAGGCCAGCAATCAGCCCCAGCATTTT
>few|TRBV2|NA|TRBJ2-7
CASRAGTGPYEQYF
TGTGCCAGCAGAGCCGGGACTGGACCCTACGAGCAGTACTTC
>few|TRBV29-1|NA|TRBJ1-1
CSVVPLKANTEAFF
TGCAGCGTTGTCCCCCTTAAAGCGAACACTGAAGCTTTCTTT
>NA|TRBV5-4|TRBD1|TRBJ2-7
CASSLWDRDYYEQYF
TGTGCCAGCAGCTTGTGGGACAGGGACTACTACGAGCAGTACTTC
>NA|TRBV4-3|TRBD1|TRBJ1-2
CASSQESAGGYGYTF
TGCGCCAGCAGCCAAGAAAGCGCAGGGGGCTATGGCTACACCTTC
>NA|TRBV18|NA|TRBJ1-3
CASSSEVSGNTIYF
TGTGCCAGCTCCTCGGAGGTGTCTGGAAACACCATATATTTT
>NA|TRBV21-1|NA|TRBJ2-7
CARYRDRISYEQYF
TGTGCCAGATACCGGGACAGGATTTCCTACGAGCAGTACTTC
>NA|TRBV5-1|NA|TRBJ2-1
CATRTDPSGPYNEQFF
TGCGCCACCCGGACGGATCCCTCAGGGCCATACAATGAGCAGTTCTTC
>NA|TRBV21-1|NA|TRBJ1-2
CASSKKLSYGYTF
TGTGCCAGCAGCAAAAAGTTGAGCTATGGCTACACCTTC
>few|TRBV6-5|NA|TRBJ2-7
CASTDSIFRGQYF
TGTGCCAGCACGGACAGCATATTCCGTGGGCAGTACTTC
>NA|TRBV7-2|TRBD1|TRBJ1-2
CASSIPDRASGYTF
TGTGCCAGCAGCATTCCGGACAGGGCTTCCGGCTACACCTTC
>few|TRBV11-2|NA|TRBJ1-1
CASSLDRTLNTEAFF
TGTGCCAGCAGCTTAGACCGAACACTGAACACTGAAGCTTTCTTT
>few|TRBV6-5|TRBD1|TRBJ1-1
CASQQGSVNTEAFF
TGTGCCAGCCAACAGGGGTCGGTGAACACTGAAGCTTTCTTT
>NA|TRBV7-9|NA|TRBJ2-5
CASTSGVVETQYF
TGTGCCAGCACTTCAGGGGTTGTGGAGACCCAGTACTTC
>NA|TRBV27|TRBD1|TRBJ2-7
CASSLGQGISYEQYF
TGTGCCAGCAGTTTGGGACAGGGAATCTCCTACGAGCAGTACTTC
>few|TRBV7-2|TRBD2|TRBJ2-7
CASSSSGGSSYEQYF
TGTGCCAGCAGCTCTAGCGGGGGAAGCTCCTACGAGCAGTACTTC
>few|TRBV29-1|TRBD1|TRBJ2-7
CSVDQGAGNEQYF
TGCAGCGTTGACCAGGGGGCTGGAAACGAGCAGTACTTC
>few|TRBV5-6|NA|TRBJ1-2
CASSDLDRPYGYTF
TGTGCCAGCAGCGACTTGGACAGACCATATGGCTACACCTTC
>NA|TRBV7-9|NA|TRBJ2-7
CASTDYARLGANEQYF
TGTGCCAGCACCGACTACGCGCGTTTGGGGGCCAACGAGCAGTACTTC
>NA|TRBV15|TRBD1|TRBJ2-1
CATREAVATGKNEQFF
TGTGCCACCAGGGAGGCTGTCGCGACAGGGAAGAATGAGCAGTTCTTC
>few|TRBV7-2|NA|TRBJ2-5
CASSLERQETQYF
TGTGCCAGCAGCTTAGAACGGCAAGAGACCCAGTACTTC
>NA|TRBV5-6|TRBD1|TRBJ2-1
CASRRRDRGSEQFF
TGTGCCAGCCGGAGACGGGACAGGGGATCTGAGCAGTTCTTC
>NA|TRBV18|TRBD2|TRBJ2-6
CASSSGTSRANVLTF
TGTGCCAGCTCATCCGGGACTAGCCGGGCCAACGTCCTGACTTTC
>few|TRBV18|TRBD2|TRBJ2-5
CASSPGSGSLETQYF
TGTGCCAGCTCACCAGGTAGCGGGAGTCTAGAGACCCAGTACTTC
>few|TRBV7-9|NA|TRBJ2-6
CASSPQLSGANVLTF
TGTGCCAGCAGCCCCCAGTTATCTGGGGCCAACGTCCTGACTTTC
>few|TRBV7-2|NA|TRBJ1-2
CASSLAGGGGYNYGYTF
TGTGCCAGCAGCTTAGCCGGTGGGGGGGGCTACAACTATGGCTACACCTTC
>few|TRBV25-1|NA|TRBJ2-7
CASSEMDSYYEQYF
TGTGCCAGCAGTGAAATGGACAGCTACTACGAGCAGTACTTC